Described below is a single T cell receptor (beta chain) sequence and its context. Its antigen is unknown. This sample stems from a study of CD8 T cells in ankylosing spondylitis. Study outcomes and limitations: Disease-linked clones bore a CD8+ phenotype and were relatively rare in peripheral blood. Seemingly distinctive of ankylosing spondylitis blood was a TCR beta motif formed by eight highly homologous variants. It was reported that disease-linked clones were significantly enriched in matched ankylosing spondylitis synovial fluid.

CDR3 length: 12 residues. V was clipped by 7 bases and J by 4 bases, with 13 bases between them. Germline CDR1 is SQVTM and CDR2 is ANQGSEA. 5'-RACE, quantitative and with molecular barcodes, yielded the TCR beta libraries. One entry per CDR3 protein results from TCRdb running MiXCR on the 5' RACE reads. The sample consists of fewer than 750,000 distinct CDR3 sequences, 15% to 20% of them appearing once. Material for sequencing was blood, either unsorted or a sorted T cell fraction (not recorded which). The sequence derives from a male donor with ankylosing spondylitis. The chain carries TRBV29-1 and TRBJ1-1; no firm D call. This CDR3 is CSGMVWGTEAFF. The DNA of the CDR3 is TGCAGCGGCATGGTCTGGGGCACTGAAGCTTTCTTT.